This T cell receptor (beta chain) was sequenced for a study of identical twins. cDNA carried unique molecular identifiers, and a universal primer site was added by template switching. TCRdb analysed the 5' RACE reads with MiXCR anew, one entry per CDR3 protein. In the table there are 500,000 to 550,000 distinct CDR3 sequences, around 20% of which are singletons. V shed 5 bases and J 1 base; nucleotides not matched to a gene: 6. Germline lookup yields CDR1 DFQATT and CDR2 SNEGSKA (reference sequence). The CDR3 sequence is 14 residues long. This sample also appeared in a second study, on yellow fever vaccine responses in identical twins. That investigation notes: Twins' vaccine T cell responses were reported to seem partly convergent and partly personalized.

The chain uses TRBV20-1 and TRBJ2-3, with 7 bases matching TRBD2. Sequenced material: CD4+ T cells sorted from blood. This receptor was obtained from a woman aged 18-30 years in good health. The CDR3 DNA is TGCAGTGCTCACGGAACTAGCGGCACAGATACGCAGTATTTT. Protein sequence: CSAHGTSGTDTQYF.